This T cell receptor beta chain was sequenced in a study of human T cells and chemical hapten exposure. This CDR3 has 13 amino acids. Per germline, CDR1 GTSNPN and CDR2 SVGIG (reference sequence). The junction had 2 bases not matched to a gene; V was cut back by 6 bases and J by 1 base. TCRdb independently ran MiXCR on the RACE reads; one entry per CDR3 protein. This table holds roughly 86,000 distinct CDR3 sequences, 8% to 11% found once. As for this clonotype: This sequence may be a read error, since a much larger clone differs from it by one base.

This sample's time point: patch test 1, 2 weeks after DPC sensitization. Treatment indicated: therapeutic diphenylcyclopropenone sensitization with weekly scalp DPC. The TCR originated in a man in his forties with alopecia areata. Some clones in this sample may be carry-over from other donors' samples. The chain employs TRBV30 and TRBJ2-3; 9 nucleotides match TRBD2. The sequencing here drew on whole blood, taken in connection with sensitization to the hapten diphenylcyclopropenone (DPC). This chain's CDR3 is CACSGSGTDTQYF. The CDR3 nucleotides are TGTGCCTGTAGCGGGAGCGGCACAGATACGCAGTATTTT.